This is a list of T cell receptor beta chains from one sample in a study of T cell responses to AZD1222 COVID-19 vaccine. The method was immunoSEQ multiplex PCR; TCRdb's version includes in-frame clones alone and lacks a portion of them. The sample has about 100,000 clones; about nine tenths are singletons. The sequenced sample was peripheral blood, obtained on day 0 of AZD1222 vaccination. The source of these receptors is an adult in good health. Each CDR3 is given with its conserved first and last residue. D genes are given only for firm matches. Rows give clone size only sometimes, using once, few, many, or a class for an expanded clone.

size	V	D	J	DNA	CDR3
once	TRBV18	-	TRBJ1-2	TGTGCCAGCTCACCCGAAGGGAACTATGGCTACACCTTC	CASSPEGNYGYTF
few	TRBV6-1	-	TRBJ1-5	TGTGCCAGCAGTGAAGGGGAGGGGGTTGGCAATCAGCCCCAGCATTTT	CASSEGEGVGNQPQHF
-	TRBV11-2	-	TRBJ1-2	TGTGCCAGCAGCTTAGTTGCTCAGGGGACTAACTATGGCTACACCTTC	CASSLVAQGTNYGYTF
-	TRBV11-2	-	TRBJ2-3	TGTGCCAGCAGCTTAGTGGCGGCGTACTACACAGATACGCAGTATTTT	CASSLVAAYYTDTQYF
few	TRBV7-6	-	TRBJ2-7	TGTGCCAGCAGCTTAGCGAGCTCCTACGAGCAGTACTTC	CASSLASSYEQYF
-	TRBV20-1	-	TRBJ2-7	TGCAGTGCCTCCGGAGGGGAGCAGTACTTC	CSASGGEQYF
-	TRBV6-2/TRBV6-3	-	TRBJ1-2	TGTGCCAGCAGTTACGGTCTTCCCGGCTACACCTTC	CASSYGLPGYTF
-	TRBV5-1	TRBD2	TRBJ2-5	TGCGCCAGCAGCCACGGGACTATCCAGGAGACCCAGTACTTC	CASSHGTIQETQYF
-	TRBV5-1	-	TRBJ2-7	TGCGCCAGCAGCGAGCCTAGTTCCTACGAGCAGTACTTC	CASSEPSSYEQYF
once	TRBV4-2	-	TRBJ1-4	TGTGCCAGCAGCCAGAATACAGAGAATGAAAAACTGTTTTTT	CASSQNTENEKLFF
-	TRBV11-2	-	TRBJ2-1	TGTGCCAGCAGCTTAGCACTTTACAATGAGCAGTTCTTC	CASSLALYNEQFF
-	TRBV7-9	-	TRBJ2-7	TGTGCCAGCATCAACGGGGCCCTGGGCTACGAGCAGTACTTC	CASINGALGYEQYF
-	TRBV15	TRBD2	TRBJ2-1	TGTGCCACCAGCAGAGGGACTAGCGGGTACAATGAGCAGTTCTTC	CATSRGTSGYNEQFF
-	TRBV6-2/TRBV6-3	TRBD2	TRBJ2-3	TGTGCCAGCAGTTACAGGACTAGCGGGAGAGTAGGAGATACGCAGTATTTT	CASSYRTSGRVGDTQYF
-	TRBV6-4	TRBD2	TRBJ2-3	TGTGCCAGCAGTGAGGGAGGGGCGCAGGATACGCAGTATTTT	CASSEGGAQDTQYF
once	TRBV5-1	-	TRBJ1-6	TGCGCCAGCAGCTTGGATAGGACTAGGGGCCATTCACCCCTCCACTTT	CASSLDRTRGHSPLHF
once	TRBV12-3/TRBV12-4	-	TRBJ1-1	TGTGCCAGCAGTTTCGGGTACACTGAAGCCTTT	CASSFGYTEAF
once	TRBV9	TRBD2	TRBJ2-7	TGTGCCAGCAGCGTAGCTGGGGGGACTAGCGGGGTCAACGAGCAGTACTTC	CASSVAGGTSGVNEQYF
-	TRBV10-2	TRBD1	TRBJ1-2	TGCGCCAGCACAAAATGGGACAGTCCCTATGGCTACACCTTC	CASTKWDSPYGYTF
-	TRBV5-8	-	TRBJ1-4	TGTGCCAGCAGCCTAGGGGACATCAAAAAACTGTTTTTT	CASSLGDIKKLFF
-	TRBV3-1/TRBV3-2	-	TRBJ1-5	TGTGCCAGCAGCCATTTGGTTCAGTACGGTCAGCCCCAGCATTTT	CASSHLVQYGQPQHF
-	TRBV2	-	TRBJ1-1	TGTGCCAGCAGGGAGGGGACGAACACTGAAGCTTTCTTT	CASREGTNTEAFF
once	TRBV3-1/TRBV3-2	TRBD1	TRBJ1-2	TGTGCCAGCAGCCAAGAGGAGGGCAGGGGGCTAGGTGGCTACACCTTC	CASSQEEGRGLGGYTF
-	TRBV5-6	TRBD1	TRBJ1-6	TGTGCCAGCAGCTTGGGGCGGGGACAGGCAGATTCACCCCTCCACTTT	CASSLGRGQADSPLHF
-	TRBV9	TRBD1	TRBJ1-1	TGTGCCAGCAGCGTAGGACAGGGGAGCACTGAAGCTTTCTTT	CASSVGQGSTEAFF
-	TRBV23-1	-	TRBJ2-1	TGCGCCAGCTTTAATGAGCAGTTCTTC	CASFNEQFF
once	TRBV24-1	-	TRBJ2-1	TGTGCCACCAGTGATGGGTGGCAGGGCAGCTCCTACAATGAGCAGTTCTTC	CATSDGWQGSSYNEQFF
few	TRBV7-8	-	TRBJ1-1	TGTGCCAGCAGAAATCGCCGGGATCCGAACACTGAAGCTTTCTTT	CASRNRRDPNTEAFF
-	TRBV2	-	TRBJ1-2	TGTGCGGAGAGCCCCGGGTTTGCTAACTATGGCTACACCTTC	CAESPGFANYGYTF
-	TRBV7-3	-	TRBJ2-1	TGTGCCAGCAGTTCCGTCGGTCTCGAAAGCAAGAATGAGCAGTTCTTC	CASSSVGLESKNEQFF
-	TRBV15	-	TRBJ2-3	TGTGCCACCAGCCTGGGTGGCACAGATACGCAGTATTTT	CATSLGGTDTQYF
-	TRBV9	TRBD1	TRBJ1-1	TGTGCCAGCAGCGACCAGACAGGGTCGTTTTCCGAAGCTTTCTTT	CASSDQTGSFSEAFF
-	TRBV7-2	TRBD1	TRBJ1-6	TGTGCCAGCAGCCTAGCCCGAGGACAGGGAAATTCACCCCTCCACTTT	CASSLARGQGNSPLHF
-	TRBV4-3	TRBD2	TRBJ2-2	TGCGCCAGCAGCCCCGGTCTAGCGGGGGGGCCTGTCGCCGGGGAGCTGTTTTTT	CASSPGLAGGPVAGELFF
-	TRBV25-1	TRBD1	TRBJ1-1	TGTGCCAGCAGTGAACGGAACAGGGGCACTGAAGCTTTCTTT	CASSERNRGTEAFF
-	TRBV19	TRBD1	TRBJ2-6	TGTGCCAGTAGTTATACGGGGCCGGGACAGGGAACCTCTGGGGCCAACGTCCTGACTTTC	CASSYTGPGQGTSGANVLTF
once	TRBV13	TRBD1	TRBJ1-1	TGTGCCAGCAGCTTAAAGGGACAGGGGGCGTTGAACACTGAAGCTTTCTTT	CASSLKGQGALNTEAFF
-	TRBV12-3/TRBV12-4	-	TRBJ2-3	TGTGCCAGCAGTCTCAGGGAAAATACGCAGTATTTT	CASSLRENTQYF
-	TRBV29-1	-	TRBJ1-6	TGCAGCGTTGAACCCCATTGGGATAATTCACCCCTCCACTTT	CSVEPHWDNSPLHF
-	TRBV30	TRBD1	TRBJ1-5	TGTGCCTGGAGTGCAGGGGGGAATCAGCCCCAGCATTTT	CAWSAGGNQPQHF
-	TRBV30	-	TRBJ2-2	TGTGCCTGGAGGAGCCGGGAGCCCACCGGGGAGCTGTTTTTT	CAWRSREPTGELFF
once	TRBV6-6	TRBD1	TRBJ1-5	TGTGCCAGCAACCCGGACAGGGGTTGGAATCAGCCCCAGCATTTT	CASNPDRGWNQPQHF
-	TRBV27	TRBD1	TRBJ2-1	TGTGCCAGCCTGACTCGGGGACAGGGGTTCAATGAGCAGTTCTTC	CASLTRGQGFNEQFF
-	TRBV7-9	-	TRBJ2-3	TGTGCCAGCAGCTTCTACTGGGCAGGGCGGAACACAGATACGCAGTATTTT	CASSFYWAGRNTDTQYF
few	TRBV19	TRBD1	TRBJ2-7	TGTGCCAGTAGTCCCCAGGGACAGCTGTCGTCCTACGAGCAGTACTTC	CASSPQGQLSSYEQYF
-	TRBV7-2	-	TRBJ1-1	TGTGCCAGCAGCTTAATGGGGAACACTGAAGCTTTCTTT	CASSLMGNTEAFF
once	TRBV4-3	-	TRBJ1-1	TGCGCCAGCAGCCAATCCCTCACAAACACTGAAGCTTTCTTT	CASSQSLTNTEAFF
once	TRBV4-3	-	TRBJ2-1	TGCGCCAGCAGCCAAGAAGGAGCCACGTTGAGTGAGCAGTTCTTC	CASSQEGATLSEQFF
-	TRBV24-1	-	TRBJ2-1	TGTGCCACCAGTGTCCCCGCGGAGGGAGGCTACAATGAGCAGTTCTTC	CATSVPAEGGYNEQFF
-	TRBV19	-	TRBJ2-7	TGTGCCAGTAGTGTACAGGGTACCTACGAGCAGTACTTC	CASSVQGTYEQYF
-	TRBV7-9	-	TRBJ2-1	TGTGCCAGCTCCCCTGGTCCAGGCTACAATGAGCAGTTCTTC	CASSPGPGYNEQFF
-	TRBV9	-	TRBJ2-1	TGTGCCAGCAGCGTAGTGGTGGGCGGCAATGAGCAGTTCTTC	CASSVVVGGNEQFF
-	TRBV11-2	TRBD2	TRBJ2-1	TGTGCCAGCAGCTTAGATGGGCTAGCGGAAGCGCCCTTCTACAATGAGCAGTTCTTC	CASSLDGLAEAPFYNEQFF
-	TRBV3-1/TRBV3-2	-	TRBJ1-5	TGTGCCAGCAGCCCGAACCTACAACCCAATCAGCCCCAGCATTTT	CASSPNLQPNQPQHF